This T cell receptor beta chain was documented in a study of T cells in Graves' hyperthyroidism and ophthalmopathy. General study results and limits: Most expanded thyroid clonotypes above 0.001 also appeared in blood. Ophthalmopathy got predicted by the model a median approximately 6.3 months before its onset. In simple terms, a model built on 13 V-J features told ophthalmopathy apart from stable hyperthyroidism.

In its sample, this clonotype was seen a few times. Its antigen is currently unknown. Germline CDR1 reads SGHRS; CDR2 reads YFSETQ. V lost 4 bases, J lost 4 bases, and 11 bases lay in between. The CDR3 contains 13 residues. The TCR beta CDR3 regions underwent amplification using RNA transcripts as the source. TCR CDR3 regions were first amplified by RT-PCR with HTBI primers. TCRdb used MiXCR to reprocess the multiplex PCR reads, holding one entry per CDR3 protein. The data contain approximately 620,000 distinct CDR3 sequences, more than 15% of them seen just once; the ten biggest clones take up about 3.5%. Clinical symptoms, serum thyroxine and TRAb, thyroid ultrasound and orbital computed tomography together formed the diagnostic basis.

Sequenced sample: blood. This receptor was obtained from a woman between 40 and 55 years old with Graves' ophthalmopathy. The chain carries TRBV5-1 and TRBJ1-2; D perhaps matches TRBD1 (6 bases). The CDR3 protein is CASSQGQSYGYTF. The DNA of the CDR3 is TGCGCCAGCAGCCAGGGACAAAGCTATGGCTACACCTTC. The variable domain in full, with the rest retrieved from reference TRBV5-1 and TRBJ1-2, is KAGVTQTPRYLIKTRGQQVTLSCSPISGHRSVSWYQQTPGQGLQFLFEYFSETQRNKGNFPGRFSGRQFSNSRSEMNVSTLELGDSALYLCASSQGQSYGYTFGSGTRLTVV.